This note documents a single TCR beta chain sequence. The sample is drawn from a study of T cells in Graves' hyperthyroidism and ophthalmopathy. Diagnosing involved the use of clinical symptoms, serum thyroxine and TRAb, thyroid ultrasound and orbital computed tomography. Amplification targeted TCR beta CDR3 regions from RNA transcripts. With the HTBI primer set, the TCR CDR3 went through a first round of RT-PCR. Using its own MiXCR run on the multiplex PCR reads, TCRdb lists one record per CDR3 protein. The sample consists of approximately 370,000 distinct CDR3 sequences, about 16% of them appearing once. The sequenced sample was blood. The origin of this receptor is a woman in her thirties with Graves' hyperthyroidism.

DNA of the CDR3: TGTGCCAGCAGTTTTGGTCTGACAGGGGGTGGCTACACCTTC. This gives the protein CASSFGLTGGGYTF. The rearrangement joins TRBV28 to TRBJ1-2, with 9 bases matching TRBD1. Germline V gene lookup returns CDR1 MDHEN and CDR2 SYDVKM. The ends lost 3 bases at V and 7 bases at J; junction bases unmatched: 6. The CDR3 runs 14 residues.